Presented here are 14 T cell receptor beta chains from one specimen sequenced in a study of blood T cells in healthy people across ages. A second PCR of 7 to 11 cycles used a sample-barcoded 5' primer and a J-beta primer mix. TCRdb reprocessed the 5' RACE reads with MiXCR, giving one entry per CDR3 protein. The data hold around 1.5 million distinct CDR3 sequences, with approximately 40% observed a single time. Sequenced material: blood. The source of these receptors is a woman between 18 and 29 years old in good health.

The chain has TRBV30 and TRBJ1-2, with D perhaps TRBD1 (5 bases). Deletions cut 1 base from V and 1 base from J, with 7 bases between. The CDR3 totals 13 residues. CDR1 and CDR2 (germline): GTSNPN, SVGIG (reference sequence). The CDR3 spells CAWSGRGNYGYTF. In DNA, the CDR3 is TGTGCCTGGAGTGGGAGGGGTAACTATGGCTACACCTTC.

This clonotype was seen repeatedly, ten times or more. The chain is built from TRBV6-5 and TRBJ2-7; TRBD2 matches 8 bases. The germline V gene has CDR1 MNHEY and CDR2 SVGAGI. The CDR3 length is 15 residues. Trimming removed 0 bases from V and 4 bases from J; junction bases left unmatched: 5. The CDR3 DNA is TGTGCCAGCAGTTACTCCCTGGGACTAGATTACGAGCAGTACTTC. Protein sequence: CASSYSLGLDYEQYF.

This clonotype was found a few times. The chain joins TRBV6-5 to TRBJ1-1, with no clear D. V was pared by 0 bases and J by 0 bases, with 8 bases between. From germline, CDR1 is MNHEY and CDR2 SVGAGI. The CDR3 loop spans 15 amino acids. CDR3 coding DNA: TGTGCCAGCAGTTACTCGTGGCAGATGAACACTGAAGCTTTCTTT. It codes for CASSYSWQMNTEAFF.

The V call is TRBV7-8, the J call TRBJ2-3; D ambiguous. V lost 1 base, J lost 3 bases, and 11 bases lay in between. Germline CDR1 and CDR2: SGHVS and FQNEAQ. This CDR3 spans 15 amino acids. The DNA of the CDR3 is TGTGCCAGCAGCTTAGTCGGCGGTTATACAGATACGCAGTATTTT. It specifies CASSLVGGYTDTQYF.

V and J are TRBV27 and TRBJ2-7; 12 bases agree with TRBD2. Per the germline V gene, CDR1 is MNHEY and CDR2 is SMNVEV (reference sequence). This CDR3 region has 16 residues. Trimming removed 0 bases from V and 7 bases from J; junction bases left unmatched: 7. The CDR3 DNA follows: TGTGCCAGCAGTTTATCCGGACTAGCGGGGCTGAATGAGCAGTACTTC. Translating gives CASSLSGLAGLNEQYF.

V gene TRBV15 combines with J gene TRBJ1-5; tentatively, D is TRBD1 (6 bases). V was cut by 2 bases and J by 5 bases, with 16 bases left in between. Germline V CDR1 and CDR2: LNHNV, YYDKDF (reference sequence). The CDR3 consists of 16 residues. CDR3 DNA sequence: TGTGCCACCAGCAGACCCTTTGGGGGCGGGTATCAGCCCCAGCATTTT. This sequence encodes CATSRPFGGGYQPQHF.

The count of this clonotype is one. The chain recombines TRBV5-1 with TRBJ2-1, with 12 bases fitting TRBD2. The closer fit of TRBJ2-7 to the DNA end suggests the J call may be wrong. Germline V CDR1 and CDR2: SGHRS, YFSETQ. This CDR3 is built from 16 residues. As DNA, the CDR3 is TGCGCCAGCAGCTTGTGGACTAGCGGGACCTACAATGAGCAGTACTTC. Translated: CASSLWTSGTYNEQYF.

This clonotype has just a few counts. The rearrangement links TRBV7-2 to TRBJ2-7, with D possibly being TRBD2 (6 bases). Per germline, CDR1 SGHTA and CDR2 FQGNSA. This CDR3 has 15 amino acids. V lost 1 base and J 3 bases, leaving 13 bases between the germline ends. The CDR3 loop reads CASSLEGGISYEQYF. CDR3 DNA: TGTGCCAGCAGCTTAGAAGGCGGGATCAGCTACGAGCAGTACTTC.

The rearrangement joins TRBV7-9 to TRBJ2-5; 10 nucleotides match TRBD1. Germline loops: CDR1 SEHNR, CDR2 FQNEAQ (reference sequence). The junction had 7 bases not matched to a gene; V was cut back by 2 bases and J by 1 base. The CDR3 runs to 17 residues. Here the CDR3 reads CASSLMEGQGTQETQYF. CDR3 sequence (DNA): TGTGCCAGCAGCTTAATGGAGGGACAGGGGACCCAAGAGACCCAGTACTTC. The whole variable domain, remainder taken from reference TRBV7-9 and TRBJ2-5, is DTGVSQNPRHKITKRGQNVTFRCDPISEHNRLYWYRQTLGQGPEFLTYFQNEAQLEKSRLLSDRFSAERPKGSFSTLEIQRTEQGDSAMYLCASSLMEGQGTQETQYFGPGTRLLVL.

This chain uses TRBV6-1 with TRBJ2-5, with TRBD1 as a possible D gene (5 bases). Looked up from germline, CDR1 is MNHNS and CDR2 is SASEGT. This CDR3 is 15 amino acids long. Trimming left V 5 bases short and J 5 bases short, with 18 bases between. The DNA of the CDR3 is TGTGCCAGCAGTAGCCCTACAGGTTTTGGGGAGACCCAGTACTTC. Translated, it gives CASSSPTGFGETQYF.

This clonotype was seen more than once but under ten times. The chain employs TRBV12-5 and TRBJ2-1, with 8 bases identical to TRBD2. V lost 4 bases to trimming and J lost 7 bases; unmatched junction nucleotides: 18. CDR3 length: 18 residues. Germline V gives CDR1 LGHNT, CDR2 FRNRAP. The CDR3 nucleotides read TGTGCTAGTGGTTCGGCAGGGAAGCGGGAGATAACGGGGAATGAGCAGTTCTTC. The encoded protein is CASGSAGKREITGNEQFF.

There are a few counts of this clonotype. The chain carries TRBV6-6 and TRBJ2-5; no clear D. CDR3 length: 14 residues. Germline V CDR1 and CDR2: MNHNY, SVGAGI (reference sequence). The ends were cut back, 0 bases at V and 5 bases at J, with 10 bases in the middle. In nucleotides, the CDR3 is TGTGCCAGCAGTTACTCCGGGTTTCCCGAGACCCAGTACTTC. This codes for CASSYSGFPETQYF.

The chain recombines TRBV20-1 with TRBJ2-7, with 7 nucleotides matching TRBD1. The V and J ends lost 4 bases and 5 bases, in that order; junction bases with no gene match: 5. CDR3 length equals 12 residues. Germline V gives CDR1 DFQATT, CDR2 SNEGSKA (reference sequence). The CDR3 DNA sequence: TGCAGTGCTACCAGACAGGGCCACGAGCAGTACTTC. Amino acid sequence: CSATRQGHEQYF.

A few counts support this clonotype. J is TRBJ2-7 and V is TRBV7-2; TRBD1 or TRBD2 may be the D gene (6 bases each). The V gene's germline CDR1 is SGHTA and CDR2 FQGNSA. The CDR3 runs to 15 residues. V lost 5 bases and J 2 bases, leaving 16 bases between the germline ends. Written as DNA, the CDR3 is TGTGCCAGCAGCCCCACTTCGGGGGCCGCCTACGAGCAGTACTTC. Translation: CASSPTSGAAYEQYF.